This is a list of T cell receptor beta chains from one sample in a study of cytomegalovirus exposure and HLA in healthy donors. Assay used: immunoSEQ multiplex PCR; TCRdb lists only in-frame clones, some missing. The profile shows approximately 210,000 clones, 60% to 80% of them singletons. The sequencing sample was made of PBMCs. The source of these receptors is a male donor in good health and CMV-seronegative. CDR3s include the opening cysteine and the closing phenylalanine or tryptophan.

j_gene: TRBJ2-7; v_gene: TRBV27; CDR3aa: CASSLPDRSSYEQYF
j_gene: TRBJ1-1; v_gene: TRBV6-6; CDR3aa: CASSPEAFF
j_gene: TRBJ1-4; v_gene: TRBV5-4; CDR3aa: CASSFGGEGEKLFF
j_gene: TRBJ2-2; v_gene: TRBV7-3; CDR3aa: CASSLISTGELFF
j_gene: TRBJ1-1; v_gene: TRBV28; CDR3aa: CASSPSTQAFF
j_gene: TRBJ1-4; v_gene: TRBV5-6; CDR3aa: CASSPDRDEKLFF
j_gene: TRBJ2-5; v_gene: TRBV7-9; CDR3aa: CASSPGLAGGETQYF
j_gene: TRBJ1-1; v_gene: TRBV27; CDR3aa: CASSFNPPHRENTEAFF
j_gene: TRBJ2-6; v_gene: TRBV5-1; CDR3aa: CASSLASGLAGANVLTF
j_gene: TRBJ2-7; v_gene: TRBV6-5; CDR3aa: CASSHGGHSYEQYF
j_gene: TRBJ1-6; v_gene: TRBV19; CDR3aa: CASNLRGYNSPLHF
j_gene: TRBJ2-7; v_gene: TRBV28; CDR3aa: CASTPTGTNYEQYF
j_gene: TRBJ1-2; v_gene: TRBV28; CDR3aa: CASSLPGPVGYTF
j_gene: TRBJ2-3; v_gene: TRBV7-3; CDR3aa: CASSQNRGGQQYF
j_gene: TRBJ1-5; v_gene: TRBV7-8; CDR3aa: CASSLVGGLVSNQPQHF
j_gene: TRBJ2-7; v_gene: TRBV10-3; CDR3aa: CAISEPGTGVEEQYF
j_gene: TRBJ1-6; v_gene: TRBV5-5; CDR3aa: CASSSTRGLAPLHF
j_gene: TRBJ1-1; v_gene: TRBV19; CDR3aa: CASSPQRDRTEAFF
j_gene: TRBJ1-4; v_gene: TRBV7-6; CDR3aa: CASSLAGTGKANVKLFF
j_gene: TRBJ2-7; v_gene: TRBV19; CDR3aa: CASRLGLYEQYF
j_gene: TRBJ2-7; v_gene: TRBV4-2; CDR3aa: CASSSLSRASEQYF
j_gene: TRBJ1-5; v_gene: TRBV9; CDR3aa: CASSVGGGVDQPQHF
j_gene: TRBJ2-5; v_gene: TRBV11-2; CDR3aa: CASSRNGQGGWETQYF
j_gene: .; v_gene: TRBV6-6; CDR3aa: CASRGLAVSSYEQYF
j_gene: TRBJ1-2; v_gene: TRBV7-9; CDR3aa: CASSSPRTGLHYGYTF
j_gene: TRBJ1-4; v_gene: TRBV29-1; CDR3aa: CSVGMGTNEKLFF
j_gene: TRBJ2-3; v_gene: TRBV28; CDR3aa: CASSLPDRGTDTQYF
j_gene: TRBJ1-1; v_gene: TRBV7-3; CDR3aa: CASSLGQGTEAFF
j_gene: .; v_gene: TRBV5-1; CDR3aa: CASSLSGTSFSEQYF
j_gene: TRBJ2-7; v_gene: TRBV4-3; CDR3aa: CASSQVIADYEQYF
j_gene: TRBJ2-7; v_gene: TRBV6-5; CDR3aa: CASSYSEISENEQYF
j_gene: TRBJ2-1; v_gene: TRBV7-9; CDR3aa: CASSLALRGGLAADNEQFF
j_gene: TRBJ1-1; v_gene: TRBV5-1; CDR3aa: CASSHEFKNTEAFF
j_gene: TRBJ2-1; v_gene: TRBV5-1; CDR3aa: CASTREGQYNEQFF
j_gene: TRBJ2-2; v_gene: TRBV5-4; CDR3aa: CASRQGSPTGELFF
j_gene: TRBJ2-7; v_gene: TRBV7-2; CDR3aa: CASSLDGGAWGQYF
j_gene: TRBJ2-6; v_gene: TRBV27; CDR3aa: CASSTYPLGSSGANVLTF
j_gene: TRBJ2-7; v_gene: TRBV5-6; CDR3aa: CASTRGKGDSEQYF
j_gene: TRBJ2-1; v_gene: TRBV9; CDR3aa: CASSVVGGANEQFF
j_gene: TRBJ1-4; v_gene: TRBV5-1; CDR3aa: CASSRVRGSDEKLFF
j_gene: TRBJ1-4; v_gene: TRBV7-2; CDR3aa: CASGLGAGNEKLFF
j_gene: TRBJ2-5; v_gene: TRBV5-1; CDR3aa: CASSLAPYRDRVGEETQYF
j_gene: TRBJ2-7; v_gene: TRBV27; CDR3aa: CASSLSSGQVSYEQYF
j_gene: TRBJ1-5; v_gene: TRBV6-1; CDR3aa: CASSPPWGGNQPQHF
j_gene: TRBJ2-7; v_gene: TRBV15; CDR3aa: CATSRETAGGVYEQYF